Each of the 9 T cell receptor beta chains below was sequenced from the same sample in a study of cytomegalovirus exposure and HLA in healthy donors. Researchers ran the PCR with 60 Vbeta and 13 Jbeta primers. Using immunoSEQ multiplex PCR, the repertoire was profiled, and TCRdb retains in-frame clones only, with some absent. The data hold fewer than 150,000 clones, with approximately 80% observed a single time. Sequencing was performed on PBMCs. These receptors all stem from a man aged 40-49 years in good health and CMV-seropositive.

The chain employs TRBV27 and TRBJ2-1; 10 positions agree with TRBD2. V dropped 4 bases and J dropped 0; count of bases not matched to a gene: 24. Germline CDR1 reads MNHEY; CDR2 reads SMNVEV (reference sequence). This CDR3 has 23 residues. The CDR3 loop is CASSSRTSGNSGVYFSSYNEQFF. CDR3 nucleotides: TGTGCCAGCAGTTCACGGACTAGCGGAAATTCCGGAGTTTATTTTAGCTCCTACAATGAGCAGTTCTTC.

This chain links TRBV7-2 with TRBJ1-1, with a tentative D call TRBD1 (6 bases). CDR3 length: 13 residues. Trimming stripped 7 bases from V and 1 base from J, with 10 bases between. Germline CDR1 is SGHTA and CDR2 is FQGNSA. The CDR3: CASNLQGNTEAFF. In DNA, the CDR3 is TGTGCCAGCAACCTACAGGGGAACACTGAAGCTTTCTTT.

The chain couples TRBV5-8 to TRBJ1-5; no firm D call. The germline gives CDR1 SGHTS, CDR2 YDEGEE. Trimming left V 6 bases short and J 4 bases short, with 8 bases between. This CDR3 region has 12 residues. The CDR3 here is CASTELNQPQHF. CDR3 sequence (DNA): TGTGCCAGCACCGAACTAAATCAGCCCCAGCATTTT. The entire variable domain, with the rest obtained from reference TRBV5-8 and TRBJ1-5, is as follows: EAGVTQSPTHLIKTRGQQATLRCSPISGHTSVYWYQQALGLGLQFLLWYDEGEERNRGNFPPRFSGRQFPNYSSELNVNALELEDSALYLCASTELNQPQHFGDGTRLSIL.

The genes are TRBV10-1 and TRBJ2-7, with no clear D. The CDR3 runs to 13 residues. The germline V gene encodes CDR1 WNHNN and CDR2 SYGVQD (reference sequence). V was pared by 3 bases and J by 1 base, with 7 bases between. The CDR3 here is CASSEHPSYEQYF. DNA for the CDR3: TGCGCCAGCAGTGAACACCCTTCCTACGAGCAGTACTTC.

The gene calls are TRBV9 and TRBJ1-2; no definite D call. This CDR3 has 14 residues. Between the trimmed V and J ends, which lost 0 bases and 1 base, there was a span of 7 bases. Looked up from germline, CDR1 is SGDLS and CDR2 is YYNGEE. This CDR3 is CASSVATGNYGYTF. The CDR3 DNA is TGTGCCAGCAGCGTAGCTACGGGTAACTATGGCTACACCTTC.

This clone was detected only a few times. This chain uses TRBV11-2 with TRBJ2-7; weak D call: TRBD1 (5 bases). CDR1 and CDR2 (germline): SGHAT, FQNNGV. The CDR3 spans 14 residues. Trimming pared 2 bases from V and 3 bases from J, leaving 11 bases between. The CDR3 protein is CASSLRTTGYEQYF. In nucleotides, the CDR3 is TGTGCCAGCAGCTTAAGAACCACAGGCTACGAGCAGTACTTC.

The CDR3 sequence is CASSLMAQGETQYF. In DNA form, the CDR3 reads TGTGCCAGCAGCTTAATGGCACAGGGGGAGACCCAGTACTTC. The chain couples TRBV11-2 to TRBJ2-5, with TRBD1 matching over 7 bases. From germline, CDR1 is SGHAT and CDR2 FQNNGV. V trimming: 2 bases; J trimming: 5 bases; junction bases outside the gene matches: 5. This CDR3 comprises 14 residues.

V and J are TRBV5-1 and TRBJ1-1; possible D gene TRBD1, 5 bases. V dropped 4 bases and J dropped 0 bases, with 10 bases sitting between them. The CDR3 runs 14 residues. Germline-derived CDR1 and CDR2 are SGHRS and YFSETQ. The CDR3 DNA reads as TGCGCCAGCAGCCCTCAAGGGGTGAACACTGAAGCTTTCTTT. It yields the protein CASSPQGVNTEAFF.

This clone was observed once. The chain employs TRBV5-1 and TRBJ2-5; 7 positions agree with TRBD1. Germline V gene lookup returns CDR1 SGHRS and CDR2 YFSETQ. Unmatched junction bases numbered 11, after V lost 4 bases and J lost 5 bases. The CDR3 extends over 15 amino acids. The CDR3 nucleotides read TGCGCCAGCAGCCAGCCCACAGGGGAGTACGAGACCCAGTACTTC. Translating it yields CASSQPTGEYETQYF.